A single TCR beta chain is shown here with its context. This entry is derived from a study of PD-1 blockade in mismatch repair-deficient tumors. Study at large: Enrolled about 2012-2016, patients had progressing, pretreated mismatch repair-deficient cancers of around 12 types.

Here immunoSEQ multiplex PCR was the method, and the copy in TCRdb shows in-frame clones only, minus some. There are roughly 80,000 clones in the sample; approximately 84% occur only once, and about 2.4% lies in the top ten. Trimming stripped 1 base from V and 0 bases from J, with 7 bases between. The CDR3 consists of 14 residues. The V gene's germline CDR1 is SNHLY and CDR2 FYNNEI. The chain has TRBV2 and TRBJ2-7; D unresolved. Sequenced here: peripheral blood, sampled 12 weeks after starting pembrolizumab. The TCR sequence derives from an adult with mismatch repair-deficient cancer. The CDR3 DNA reads TGTGCCAGCAGTGAAGGGCTTCCCTCCTACGAGCAGTACTTC. Translation: CASSEGLPSYEQYF.